The 22 T cell receptor beta chains listed next were all sequenced from one sample in a study of T-cell reconstitution after alpha-beta-depleted transplantation in children. Preparation of the TCRbeta library was carried out with unique molecular identifiers. MiXCR was run by TCRdb on the PCR reads, yielding one entry per CDR3 protein. The profile covers 200,000 or so distinct CDR3 sequences, with 5.5% to 7% appearing a single time and just over 5.5% taken by the ten largest. The specimen comprised PBMCs, sampled before TCRalphabeta/CD19-depleted stem cell transplant. The receptors originated from a boy aged 2 to 9 with acute lymphoblastic leukemia, due to receive a stem cell transplant.

V gene TRBV20-1 combines with J gene TRBJ1-2; the D gene is possibly TRBD1 (6 bases). V gave up 5 bases and J gave up 0 bases, with 16 bases separating them. The germline V gene encodes CDR1 DFQATT and CDR2 SNEGSKA (reference sequence). The CDR3 spans 15 residues. The CDR3 DNA reads TGCAGTGCTCGGGGGCGGGACGGCGCTAACTATGGCTACACCTTC. As protein: CSARGRDGANYGYTF.

In this sample, this clonotype turned up many times. V usage is TRBV20-1 and J usage is TRBJ2-3, with 12 nucleotides matching TRBD2. The junction had 2 bases not matched to a gene; V was cut back by 4 bases and J by 3 bases. The CDR3 sequence is 14 residues long. Germline assignment: CDR1 DFQATT and CDR2 SNEGSKA (reference sequence). The CDR3 spells CSAKTSGGTDTQYF. CDR3 nucleotide sequence: TGCAGTGCTAAAACTAGCGGGGGGACAGATACGCAGTATTTT.

This clonotype was seen ten or more times. The genes are TRBV20-1 and TRBJ2-1; D remains unclear. Germline V gives CDR1 DFQATT, CDR2 SNEGSKA (reference sequence). Trimming removed 5 bases at V and 6 bases at J, with 8 bases between. This CDR3 has 11 residues. CDR3 residues: CSALPSNEQFF. In DNA form, the CDR3 reads TGCAGTGCTTTACCCTCCAATGAGCAGTTCTTC.

The chain is built from TRBV28 and TRBJ2-6; 7 nucleotides line up with TRBD2. Germline CDR1 MDHEN, CDR2 SYDVKM. The CDR3 is 15 residues long. The junction had 2 bases not matched to a gene; V was cut back by 6 bases and J by 0 bases. CDR3: CASRGGVSGANVLTF. CDR3 nucleotide sequence: TGTGCCAGCAGGGGGGGGGTCTCTGGGGCCAACGTCCTGACTTTC.

This clonotype was picked up a small number of times. The chain couples TRBV7-8 to TRBJ1-5, with D possibly TRBD1 on 5 matching bases. The V gene lost 0 bases and the J gene lost 6 bases, with 12 bases spanning the gap. Germline-derived CDR1 and CDR2 are SGHVS and FQNEAQ. There are 15 residues in the CDR3. The CDR3 loop is CASSLALGVFQPQHF. Written as DNA, the CDR3 is TGTGCCAGCAGCTTAGCGCTGGGGGTTTTTCAGCCCCAGCATTTT. Complete variable domain (other parts from reference TRBV7-8 and TRBJ1-5): GAGVSQSPRYKVAKRGQDVALRCDPISGHVSLFWYQQALGQGPEFLTYFQNEAQLDKSGLPSDRFFAERPEGSVSTLKIQRTQQEDSAVYLCASSLALGVFQPQHFGDGTRLSIL.

This clonotype was counted ten times or more. The J gene is TRBJ2-5, the V gene TRBV12-3 or TRBV12-4; 7 bases fit TRBD1. J was trimmed by 0 bases and V by 4 bases; bases with no gene match: 2. There are 14 residues in the CDR3. CDR3 sequence (DNA): TGTGCCAGCAGTTCACAGGGGAACCAAGAGACCCAGTACTTC. It encodes CASSSQGNQETQYF.

This clonotype has more than one count but fewer than ten. The chain has TRBV10-3 and TRBJ2-7, with TRBD2 matching over 10 bases. J was trimmed by 6 bases and V by 0 bases; bases with no gene match: 5. The CDR3 loop spans 15 amino acids. Germline CDR1 is ENHRY and CDR2 is SYGVKD. CDR3 amino acids: CAISESASGSVEQYF. Written as DNA, the CDR3 is TGTGCCATCAGTGAGTCGGCTAGCGGGAGTGTCGAGCAGTACTTC.

This clonotype was seen at least ten times. Written as DNA, the CDR3 is TGCAGCGTTCAAAATCCGGGAACTCAAGAGACCCAGTACTTC. This translates into CSVQNPGTQETQYF. The V gene is TRBV29-1, the J gene TRBJ2-5; maybe TRBD2 (5 bases). The CDR3 extends over 14 amino acids. With 5 bases removed from V and 2 bases from J, the gap between germline ends came to 15 bases. Germline V CDR1 and CDR2: SQVTM, ANQGSEA.

This clonotype was seen repeatedly, ten times or more. The chain uses TRBV11-1 and TRBJ2-7, with D perhaps given as TRBD1 or TRBD2 (5 bases each). There are 16 residues in the CDR3. The V end was cut by 7 bases, the J end by 3 bases, with 22 bases between. Germline CDR1 SGHAT, CDR2 FQDESV (reference sequence). The CDR3 region has the DNA TGTGCCAGCACCACCCTTGGGGGTCTAAAGGTCTACGAGCAGTACTTC. This codes for CASTTLGGLKVYEQYF.

The gene calls are TRBV12-3 or TRBV12-4 and TRBJ2-2; 7 positions match TRBD2. CDR3 length: 16 amino acids. The V gene end was trimmed by 0 bases and the J gene end by 4 bases; junction bases not matched to a gene: 5. CDR3 residues: CASSLAGGFGTGELFF. The CDR3 DNA reads as TGTGCCAGCAGTTTAGCGGGGGGGTTTGGCACCGGGGAGCTGTTTTTT.

This clonotype was counted at least ten times. The chain recombines TRBV5-1 with TRBJ2-3; TRBD2 matches 8 bases. Germline V lookup: CDR1 SGHRS, CDR2 YFSETQ. The CDR3 spans 14 residues. The V segment lost 5 bases and the J segment 3 bases; nucleotides outside the gene matches: 5. The CDR3 DNA sequence: TGCGCCAGCAGTGCACGGGGGGGGACAGATACGCAGTATTTT. It encodes CASSARGGTDTQYF.

Ten or more counts support this clonotype. The gene calls are TRBV7-9 and TRBJ2-1; D is unresolved. Germline loops: CDR1 SEHNR, CDR2 FQNEAQ (reference sequence). Trimming stripped 4 bases from V and 8 bases from J, with 9 bases between. This CDR3 is 12 amino acids long. CDR3 residues: CASSSSWYEQFF. The CDR3, as DNA: TGTGCCAGCAGCTCATCCTGGTATGAGCAGTTCTTC.

This sequence joins TRBV29-1 and TRBJ1-2, with D perhaps matching TRBD1 (5 bases). The CDR3 runs to 12 residues. V lost 7 bases, J lost 5 bases, and 14 bases lay in between. Germline assignment: CDR1 SQVTM and CDR2 ANQGSEA. The CDR3, as DNA: TGCAGCGCGGCGGACAAGGGTTATGGCTACACCTTC. It encodes CSAADKGYGYTF.

The CDR3 sequence: CASSQDQRGSQYF. The CDR3 coding sequence is TGCGCCAGCAGCCAAGACCAAAGGGGATCTCAGTACTTC. The chain joins TRBV4-3 to TRBJ2-5, with a tentative D call TRBD1 (5 bases). Between the trimmed V and J ends, which lost 0 bases and 11 bases, there was a span of 13 bases. Germline V gives CDR1 LGHNA, CDR2 YSLEER. The CDR3 runs to 13 residues.

This clonotype was seen at least ten times. This rearrangement joins TRBV20-1 to TRBJ2-1, with D perhaps matching TRBD2 (5 bases). CDR3 length: 14 amino acids. Trimming stripped 6 bases from V and 4 bases from J, with 16 bases between. Germline CDR1 reads DFQATT; CDR2 reads SNEGSKA (reference sequence). CDR3 bases: TGCAGTGCAAATCCCCGAGAGGGATACAATGAGCAGTTCTTC. It is translated as CSANPREGYNEQFF.

The rearrangement uses TRBV20-1 and TRBJ1-5; 7 bases line up with TRBD1. The ends lost 4 bases at V and 2 bases at J; junction bases unmatched: 5. The CDR3 spans 14 residues. CDR1 DFQATT and CDR2 SNEGSKA come from the germline V gene (reference sequence). The CDR3 region is CSAITGDGNQPQHF. The CDR3 nucleotides are TGCAGTGCTATAACAGGGGATGGCAATCAGCCCCAGCATTTT.

This clonotype has a count of ten or more. This sequence joins TRBV5-5 and TRBJ2-1, with 9 bases fitting TRBD1. Germline lookup yields CDR1 SGHKS and CDR2 YYEKEE (reference sequence). CDR3 length: 16 residues. V was pared by 4 bases and J by 4 bases, with 9 bases of the junction left unmatched. The CDR3 loop is CASSNRQGGDYNEQFF. CDR3 bases: TGTGCCAGCAGCAACAGACAGGGGGGAGATTACAATGAGCAGTTCTTC.

This clonotype was seen many times. This rearrangement joins TRBV6-1 to TRBJ1-5, with 7 nucleotides matching TRBD1. The ends lost 5 bases at V and 6 bases at J; junction bases unmatched: 10. This CDR3 has 15 residues. The germline gives CDR1 MNHNS, CDR2 SASEGT. CDR3 protein: CASSMDQGGRQPQHF. The CDR3 bases are TGTGCCAGCAGTATGGACCAGGGGGGCCGTCAGCCCCAGCATTTT.

The sample holds many counts of this clonotype. The V and J genes are TRBV20-1 and TRBJ2-1; 10 positions agree with TRBD2. V lost 3 bases and J lost 0; bases outside the gene matches: 11. CDR1 and CDR2 from the germline V gene are DFQATT and SNEGSKA (reference sequence). The CDR3 runs 18 residues. The CDR3 loop is CSASYVAGGPGSYNEQFF. In DNA, the CDR3 is TGCAGTGCTAGTTACGTAGCGGGGGGACCTGGCTCCTACAATGAGCAGTTCTTC.

This clonotype was detected ten times or more. This chain links TRBV4-3 with TRBJ2-2; TRBD1 matches 12 bases. V trimming: 5 bases; J trimming: 6 bases; junction bases outside the gene matches: 4. The CDR3 length is 15 residues. In germline, CDR1 is LGHNA, CDR2 YSLEER. DNA for the CDR3: TGCGCCAGCAGCTACGGGACAGGGGGCCCCGGGGAGCTGTTTTTT. Protein: CASSYGTGGPGELFF.

The chain employs TRBV4-2 and TRBJ2-3; 8 bases fit TRBD2. Germline CDR1 is LGHNA and CDR2 is YNFKEQ. There are 16 residues in the CDR3. The junction had 8 bases not matched to a gene; V was cut back by 4 bases and J by 2 bases. The CDR3 DNA is TGTGCCAGCAGCCTAGAAGCGGGGGCCGACACAGATACGCAGTATTTT. Translating gives CASSLEAGADTDTQYF.

Only a few counts were recorded for this clonotype. This sequence joins TRBV4-3 and TRBJ1-2, with D hard to call. Trimming removed 0 bases from V and 7 bases from J, with 18 bases in between. Germline loops: CDR1 LGHNA, CDR2 YSLEER. The CDR3 runs 16 residues. CDR3 amino acids: CASSQDLLTGNGGYTF. Written as DNA, the CDR3 is TGCGCCAGCAGCCAAGATCTGTTGACGGGTAATGGTGGCTACACCTTC.